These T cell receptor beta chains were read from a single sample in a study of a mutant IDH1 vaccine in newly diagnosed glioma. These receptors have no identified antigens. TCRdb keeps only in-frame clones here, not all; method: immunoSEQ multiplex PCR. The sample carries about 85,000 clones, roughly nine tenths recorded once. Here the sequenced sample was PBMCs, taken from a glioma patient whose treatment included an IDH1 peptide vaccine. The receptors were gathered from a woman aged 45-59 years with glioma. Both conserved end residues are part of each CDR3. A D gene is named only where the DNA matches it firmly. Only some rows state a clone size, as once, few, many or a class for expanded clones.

CDR3nt: TGTGCCAGCTTTCCGCCATACGAGCAGTACTTC; CDR3aa: CASFPPYEQYF; j_gene: TRBJ2-7; d_gene: -; v_gene: TRBV21-1; abundance: -
CDR3nt: TGTGCCAGCAGTGGGACTAGCGGGATTTCCACCGGGGAGCTGTTTTTT; CDR3aa: CASSGTSGISTGELFF; j_gene: TRBJ2-2; d_gene: TRBD2; v_gene: TRBV2; abundance: -
CDR3nt: TGTGCCAGTAGTAGGGCGGGCTGGCAGTTCTTC; CDR3aa: CASSRAGWQFF; j_gene: TRBJ2-1; d_gene: -; v_gene: TRBV19; abundance: -
CDR3nt: TGTGCCAGCAGCGTGGTTAGTGAGGCCGAGCAGTACTTC; CDR3aa: CASSVVSEAEQYF; j_gene: TRBJ2-7; d_gene: -; v_gene: TRBV9; abundance: -
CDR3nt: TGTGCCAGCAGTTCGACAGGTCCCAATCAGCCCCAGCATTTT; CDR3aa: CASSSTGPNQPQHF; j_gene: TRBJ1-5; d_gene: -; v_gene: TRBV6-5; abundance: -
CDR3nt: TGTGCCAGCAGTCGGTCCTACCCCGGGGACACTGAAGCTTTCTTT; CDR3aa: CASSRSYPGDTEAFF; j_gene: TRBJ1-1; d_gene: -; v_gene: TRBV6-5; abundance: -
CDR3nt: TGTGCCAGCAGGGCGTCAAACTATGGCTACACCTTC; CDR3aa: CASRASNYGYTF; j_gene: TRBJ1-2; d_gene: -; v_gene: TRBV2; abundance: -
CDR3nt: TGTGCCAGCAGCCGGGGACTAGCGGGATCAGATACGCAGTATTTT; CDR3aa: CASSRGLAGSDTQYF; j_gene: TRBJ2-3; d_gene: TRBD2; v_gene: TRBV7-6; abundance: -
CDR3nt: TGTGCCAGCAGCTTCACAGATACGCAGTATTTT; CDR3aa: CASSFTDTQYF; j_gene: TRBJ2-3; d_gene: -; v_gene: TRBV5-6; abundance: -
CDR3nt: TGCGCCAGCAGCTTGTTAGTATCGACAGAAGCTTTCTTT; CDR3aa: CASSLLVSTEAFF; j_gene: TRBJ1-1; d_gene: -; v_gene: TRBV5-1; abundance: few
CDR3nt: TGTGCCAGCAGCTCTAGATACAATGAGCAGTTCTTC; CDR3aa: CASSSRYNEQFF; j_gene: TRBJ2-1; d_gene: -; v_gene: TRBV11-2; abundance: -
CDR3nt: TGCGCCAGCAGCTACGGTGAGAACACCGGGGAGCTGTTTTTT; CDR3aa: CASSYGENTGELFF; j_gene: TRBJ2-2; d_gene: -; v_gene: TRBV4-1; abundance: -
CDR3nt: TGCGCCAGCAGCTTTGAGGGGGCCTACAATGAGCAGTTCTTC; CDR3aa: CASSFEGAYNEQFF; j_gene: TRBJ2-1; d_gene: -; v_gene: TRBV5-1; abundance: -
CDR3nt: TGTGCCAGCAGCCCGGGGCCCCGTACCAGGGAGCTGTTTTTT; CDR3aa: CASSPGPRTRELFF; j_gene: TRBJ2-2; d_gene: -; v_gene: TRBV7-2; abundance: once
CDR3nt: TGTGCCAGCACCTCGGACACCTTGGGCACCGGGGAGCTGTTTTTT; CDR3aa: CASTSDTLGTGELFF; j_gene: TRBJ2-2; d_gene: -; v_gene: TRBV2; abundance: -
CDR3nt: TGTGCCAGCAGCCCTCCGACAGGGCCCACTGAAGCTTTCTTT; CDR3aa: CASSPPTGPTEAFF; j_gene: TRBJ1-1; d_gene: TRBD1; v_gene: TRBV5-4; abundance: -
CDR3nt: TGTGCCAGCAGTGACTTTTGGGAAGGGGTTAATGAGCAGTTCTTC; CDR3aa: CASSDFWEGVNEQFF; j_gene: TRBJ2-1; d_gene: -; v_gene: TRBV25-1; abundance: once
CDR3nt: TGTGCCAGTAGCATACGGGACAGGTTCTCTGGGGCCAACGTCCTGACTTTC; CDR3aa: CASSIRDRFSGANVLTF; j_gene: TRBJ2-6; d_gene: TRBD1; v_gene: TRBV19; abundance: -
CDR3nt: TGTGCCAGCAGATACGGAGGTTCCTTCATGAACACTGAAGCTTTCTTT; CDR3aa: CASRYGGSFMNTEAFF; j_gene: TRBJ1-1; d_gene: -; v_gene: TRBV11-2; abundance: -
CDR3nt: TGTGCCAGCAGCCCTCGGAGCGGGACCACCTACGAGCAGTACTTC; CDR3aa: CASSPRSGTTYEQYF; j_gene: TRBJ2-7; d_gene: TRBD2; v_gene: TRBV9; abundance: -
CDR3nt: TGTGCCAGCAGTGAAAGGGGTAAGAGCACAGATACGCAGTATTTT; CDR3aa: CASSERGKSTDTQYF; j_gene: TRBJ2-3; d_gene: -; v_gene: TRBV6-1; abundance: -
CDR3nt: TGTGCCAGATACGAGCAGTACTTC; CDR3aa: CARYEQYF; j_gene: TRBJ2-7; d_gene: -; v_gene: TRBV27; abundance: -
CDR3nt: TGTGCCGGCCGGGGGAACACTGAAGCTTTCTTT; CDR3aa: CAGRGNTEAFF; j_gene: TRBJ1-1; d_gene: -; v_gene: TRBV28; abundance: -
CDR3nt: TGTGCCAGCAGTGAAGCGGGGGCAGTCGGGGAGCTGTTTTTT; CDR3aa: CASSEAGAVGELFF; j_gene: TRBJ2-2; d_gene: -; v_gene: TRBV6-1; abundance: -
CDR3nt: TGTGCCAGCAGCTTGCGCAGCTCCTACAATGAGCAGTTCTTC; CDR3aa: CASSLRSSYNEQFF; j_gene: TRBJ2-1; d_gene: -; v_gene: TRBV11-3; abundance: once
CDR3nt: TGTGCCAGCAGTTTGTCCATGCAGCAGTACTTC; CDR3aa: CASSLSMQQYF; j_gene: TRBJ2-7; d_gene: -; v_gene: TRBV28; abundance: -
CDR3nt: TGTGCCTGGACCTTAGGACAGGGCCGGGATGGCTACACCTTC; CDR3aa: CAWTLGQGRDGYTF; j_gene: TRBJ1-2; d_gene: TRBD1; v_gene: TRBV30; abundance: -
CDR3nt: TGTGCCAGCAGCGTAGGTAGCGGGAGAAGGACCGGGGAGCTGTTTTTT; CDR3aa: CASSVGSGRRTGELFF; j_gene: TRBJ2-2; d_gene: TRBD2; v_gene: TRBV9; abundance: once
CDR3nt: TGTGCCAGTAGTAGGGGACTAGCGGGAGCGTCGAGCACCGGGGAGCTGTTTTTT; CDR3aa: CASSRGLAGASSTGELFF; j_gene: TRBJ2-2; d_gene: TRBD2; v_gene: TRBV19; abundance: -
CDR3nt: TGCGCCAGCAGCTTAGGAGAGGCCCACAATGAGCAGTTCTTC; CDR3aa: CASSLGEAHNEQFF; j_gene: TRBJ2-1; d_gene: -; v_gene: TRBV5-1; abundance: -
CDR3nt: TGTGCCAGCAGTGGCCGGGACAGGGCCTCCTACGAGCAGTACTTC; CDR3aa: CASSGRDRASYEQYF; j_gene: TRBJ2-7; d_gene: TRBD1; v_gene: TRBV28; abundance: -
CDR3nt: TGTGCCAGCAGCGTAGGGGGCAGGTTTTACGGCTACACCTTC; CDR3aa: CASSVGGRFYGYTF; j_gene: TRBJ1-2; d_gene: -; v_gene: TRBV9; abundance: -
CDR3nt: TGTGCCAGCTCATTGCCCGCCACAGATACGCAGTATTTT; CDR3aa: CASSLPATDTQYF; j_gene: TRBJ2-3; d_gene: -; v_gene: TRBV18; abundance: -
CDR3nt: TGTGCCAGCACCCCTGGTAGCAATCAGCCCCAGCATTTT; CDR3aa: CASTPGSNQPQHF; j_gene: TRBJ1-5; d_gene: -; v_gene: TRBV27; abundance: -
CDR3nt: TGTGCCATCAGTGAGGGCAGTAAGCCCTACGAGCAGTACTTC; CDR3aa: CAISEGSKPYEQYF; j_gene: TRBJ2-7; d_gene: -; v_gene: TRBV10-3; abundance: -
CDR3nt: TGTGCCAGCAGCCCCAGGGGTGGTAGTTTGTACGAGCAGTACTTC; CDR3aa: CASSPRGGSLYEQYF; j_gene: TRBJ2-7; d_gene: -; v_gene: TRBV5-8; abundance: -
CDR3nt: TGTGCCAGCAGCCATGCGTCCGGACGGCGGGCCTCCTACGAGCAGTACTTC; CDR3aa: CASSHASGRRASYEQYF; j_gene: TRBJ2-7; d_gene: -; v_gene: TRBV4-2; abundance: -
CDR3nt: TGTGCCAGCAGTTATGGGACAGATAACTATGGCTACACCTTC; CDR3aa: CASSYGTDNYGYTF; j_gene: TRBJ1-2; d_gene: TRBD1; v_gene: TRBV6-5; abundance: -
CDR3nt: TGTGCCAGCAGCGCGGCCAGGACAGGTAGACTCGGAAACACCATATATTTT; CDR3aa: CASSAARTGRLGNTIYF; j_gene: TRBJ1-3; d_gene: TRBD1; v_gene: TRBV9; abundance: -
CDR3nt: TGTGCCATCAGTGGCAGGGGGGGCACTGAAGCTTTCTTT; CDR3aa: CAISGRGGTEAFF; j_gene: TRBJ1-1; d_gene: TRBD1; v_gene: TRBV10-3; abundance: -